The next 9 T cell receptor beta chains were all read from a single sample in a study of blood T cell repertoires in COVID-19. The assay was immunoSEQ multiplex PCR, and TCRdb's table has in-frame clones only and misses some. The table has over 200,000 clones, about 87% seen once; the top ten hold approximately 3.7%. Sequencing used peripheral blood. Receptor source: a man aged 55 to 70 who had recovered from COVID-19.

The chain recombines TRBV4-2 with TRBJ1-4, with 12 nucleotides matching TRBD1. Trimming took 4 bases from V and 3 from J; bases not matched to a gene: 9. From germline, CDR1 is LGHNA and CDR2 YNFKEQ. CDR3 length: 18 amino acids. The chain's CDR3 is CASSPPGQGARSNEKLFF. CDR3 in DNA: TGTGCCAGCAGCCCCCCGGGACAGGGGGCGCGATCTAATGAAAAACTGTTTTTT.

The V and J genes are TRBV6-6 and TRBJ1-3; TRBD1 agrees at 8 bases. V shed 0 bases, J shed 7 bases, and the junction held 2 bases outside the gene matches. Germline values: CDR1 MNHNY, CDR2 SVGAGI (reference sequence). The CDR3 consists of 14 residues. The CDR3 DNA reads as TGTGCCAGCAGTTACTCGACAGGGGCGAACACCATATATTTT. This encodes CASSYSTGANTIYF.

The V gene is TRBV5-4, the J gene TRBJ2-5; 7 positions match TRBD2. This CDR3 is 14 amino acids long. Trimming at V came to 3 bases and at J to 5 bases, leaving 7 bases not matched to a gene. Germline V gives CDR1 SGHNT, CDR2 YYREEE (reference sequence). Written as DNA, the CDR3 is TGTGCCAGCAGCTGGGGACTAAACGGGGAGACCCAGTACTTC. This sequence encodes CASSWGLNGETQYF.

The gene calls are TRBV5-5 and TRBJ1-5; unclear D gene. This CDR3 has 16 amino acids. Germline CDR1 SGHKS, CDR2 YYEKEE (reference sequence). Between the trimmed V and J ends, which lost 0 bases and 3 bases, there was a span of 13 bases. The CDR3 sequence is CASSLGPRVDNQPQHF. The CDR3 nucleotides are TGTGCCAGCAGCTTGGGCCCCCGGGTTGACAATCAGCCCCAGCATTTT.

This chain uses TRBV5-6 with TRBJ2-2, with 9 bases identical to TRBD1. The length of the CDR3 is 16 residues. V lost 1 base and J lost 6; bases outside the gene matches: 7. Germline CDR1 reads SGHDT; CDR2 reads YYEEEE. CDR3 nucleotides: TGTGCCAGCAGCTTGACGGGACAGGGAATTTCCGGGGAGCTGTTTTTT. Translating it yields CASSLTGQGISGELFF.

V and J are TRBV9 and TRBJ1-5; D is undetermined. Deletions cut 4 bases from V and 5 bases from J, with 13 bases between. Germline CDR1 reads SGDLS; CDR2 reads YYNGEE. This CDR3 contains 14 residues. Here the CDR3 reads CASSPGVWDQPQHF. In DNA, the CDR3 is TGTGCCAGCAGCCCAGGCGTTTGGGATCAGCCCCAGCATTTT.

J is TRBJ2-7 and V is TRBV5-6, with TRBD2 identical over 8 bases. Trimming cost V 0 bases and J 7 bases; bases outside gene matches: 9. The germline gives CDR1 SGHDT, CDR2 YYEEEE. The CDR3 loop spans 15 amino acids. The CDR3 sequence: CASSLAGAGGSEQYF. The CDR3 DNA reads as TGTGCCAGCAGCTTGGCCGGCGCGGGGGGATCAGAGCAGTACTTC.

The rearrangement joins TRBV7-8 to TRBJ2-3, with D unresolved. The CDR3 is 12 residues long. CDR1 and CDR2 from the germline V gene are SGHVS and FQNEAQ. Trimming left V 5 bases short and J 2 bases short, with 5 bases between. The DNA of the CDR3 is TGTGCCAGCAGCCTGTACACAGATACGCAGTATTTT. Protein: CASSLYTDTQYF.

This chain links TRBV7-2 with TRBJ2-1, with D unclear. This CDR3 comprises 12 residues. V lost 5 bases, J lost 3 bases, and 5 bases lay in between. Germline CDR1 reads SGHTA; CDR2 reads FQGNSA. The CDR3 here is CASSTSYNEQFF. CDR3 DNA: TGTGCCAGCAGCACGAGCTACAATGAGCAGTTCTTC.